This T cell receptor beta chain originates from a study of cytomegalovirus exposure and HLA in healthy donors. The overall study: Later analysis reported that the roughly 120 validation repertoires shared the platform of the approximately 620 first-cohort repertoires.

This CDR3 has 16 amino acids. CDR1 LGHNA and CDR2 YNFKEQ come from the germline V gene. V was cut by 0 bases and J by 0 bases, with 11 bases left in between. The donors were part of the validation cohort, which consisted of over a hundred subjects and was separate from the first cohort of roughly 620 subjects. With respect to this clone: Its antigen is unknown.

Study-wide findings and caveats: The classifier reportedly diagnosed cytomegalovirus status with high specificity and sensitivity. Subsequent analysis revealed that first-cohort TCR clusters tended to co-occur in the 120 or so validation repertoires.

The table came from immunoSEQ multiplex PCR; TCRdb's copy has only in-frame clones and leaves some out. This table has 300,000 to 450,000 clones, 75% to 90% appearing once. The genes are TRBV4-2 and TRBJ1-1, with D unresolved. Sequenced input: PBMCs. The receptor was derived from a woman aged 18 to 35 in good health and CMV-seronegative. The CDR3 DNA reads TGTGCCAGCAGCCAAGAGAGTCGGGTTATGAACACTGAAGCTTTCTTT. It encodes CASSQESRVMNTEAFF.